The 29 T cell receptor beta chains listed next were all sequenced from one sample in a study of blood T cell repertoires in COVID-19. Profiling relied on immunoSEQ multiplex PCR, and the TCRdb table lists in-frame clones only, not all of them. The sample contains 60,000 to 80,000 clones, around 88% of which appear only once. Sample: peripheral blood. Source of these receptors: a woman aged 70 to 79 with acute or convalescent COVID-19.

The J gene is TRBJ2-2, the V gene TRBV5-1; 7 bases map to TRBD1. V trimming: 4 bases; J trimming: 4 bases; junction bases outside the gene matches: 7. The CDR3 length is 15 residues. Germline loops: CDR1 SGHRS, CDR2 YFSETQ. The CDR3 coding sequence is TGCGCCAGCAGCGAGTCCGGGACAGCCACCGGGGAGCTGTTTTTT. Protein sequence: CASSESGTATGELFF. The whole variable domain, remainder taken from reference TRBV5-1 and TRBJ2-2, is KAGVTQTPRYLIKTRGQQVTLSCSPISGHRSVSWYQQTPGQGLQFLFEYFSETQRNKGNFPGRFSGRQFSNSRSEMNVSTLELGDSALYLCASSESGTATGELFFGEGSRLTVL.

For the CDR3, the DNA is TGTGCCAGCAGCTTGGAAGTGAGCACTGAAGCTTTCTTT. Its translation: CASSLEVSTEAFF. The chain joins TRBV5-4 to TRBJ1-1; no reliable D call. This CDR3 is built from 13 residues. V was cut by 0 bases and J by 4 bases, with 7 bases left in between. Looked up from germline, CDR1 is SGHNT and CDR2 is YYREEE (reference sequence).

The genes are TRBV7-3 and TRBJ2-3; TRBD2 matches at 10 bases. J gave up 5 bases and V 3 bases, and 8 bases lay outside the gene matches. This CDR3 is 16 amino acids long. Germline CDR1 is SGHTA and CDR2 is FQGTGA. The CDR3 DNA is TGTGCCAGCAGCTTCGGGCTAGCGGGGGTGAAAGATACGCAGTATTTT. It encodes CASSFGLAGVKDTQYF.

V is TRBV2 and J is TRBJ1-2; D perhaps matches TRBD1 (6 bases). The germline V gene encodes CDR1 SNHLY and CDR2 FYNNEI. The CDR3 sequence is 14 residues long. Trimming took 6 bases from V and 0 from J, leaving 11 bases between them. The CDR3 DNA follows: TGTGCCAGCAGATTGACAGGTTCTAACTATGGCTACACCTTC. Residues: CASRLTGSNYGYTF.

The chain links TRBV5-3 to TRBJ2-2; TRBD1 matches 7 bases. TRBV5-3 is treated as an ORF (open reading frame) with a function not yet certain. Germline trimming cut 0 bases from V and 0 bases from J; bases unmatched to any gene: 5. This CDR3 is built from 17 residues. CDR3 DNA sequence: TGTGCCAGAAGCTTGGTGGGACAGACAACGAACACCGGGGAGCTGTTTTTT. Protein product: CARSLVGQTTNTGELFF.

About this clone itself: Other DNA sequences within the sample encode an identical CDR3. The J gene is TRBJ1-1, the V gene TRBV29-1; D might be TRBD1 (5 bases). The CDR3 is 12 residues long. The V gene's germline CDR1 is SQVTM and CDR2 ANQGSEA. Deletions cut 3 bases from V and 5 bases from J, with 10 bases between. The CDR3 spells CSVDRGGTEAFF. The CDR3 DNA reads TGCAGCGTTGACCGGGGGGGGACTGAAGCTTTCTTT. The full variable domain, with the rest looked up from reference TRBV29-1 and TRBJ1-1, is SAVISQKPSRDICQRGTSLTIQCQVDSQVTMMFWYRQQPGQSLTLIATANQGSEATYESGFVIDKFPISRPNLTFSTLTVSNMSPEDSSIYLCSVDRGGTEAFFGQGTRLTVV.

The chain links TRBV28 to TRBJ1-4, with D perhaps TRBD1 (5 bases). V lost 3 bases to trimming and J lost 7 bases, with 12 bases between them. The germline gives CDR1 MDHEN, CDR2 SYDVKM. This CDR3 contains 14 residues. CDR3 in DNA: TGTGCCAGCAGTTTCGGGGGGGAGGCTGAAAAACTGTTTTTT. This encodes CASSFGGEAEKLFF.

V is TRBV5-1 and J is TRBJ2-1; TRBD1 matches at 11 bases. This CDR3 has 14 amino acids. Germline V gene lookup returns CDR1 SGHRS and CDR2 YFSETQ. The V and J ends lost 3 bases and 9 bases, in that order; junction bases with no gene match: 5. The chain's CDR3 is CASSYTGTGGEQFF. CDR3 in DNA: TGCGCCAGCAGCTACACCGGGACAGGGGGTGAGCAGTTCTTC.

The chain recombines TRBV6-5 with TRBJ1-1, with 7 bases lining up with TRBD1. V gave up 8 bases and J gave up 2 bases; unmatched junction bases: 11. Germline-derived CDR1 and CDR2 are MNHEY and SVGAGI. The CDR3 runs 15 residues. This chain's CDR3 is CASSRDRGTNTEAFF. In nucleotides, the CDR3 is TGTGCCAGCTCCCGGGACAGAGGAACTAACACTGAAGCTTTCTTT.

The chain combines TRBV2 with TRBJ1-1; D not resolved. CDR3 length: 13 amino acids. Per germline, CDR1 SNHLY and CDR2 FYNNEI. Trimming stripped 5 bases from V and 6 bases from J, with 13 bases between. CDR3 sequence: CASSSEMLAEAFF. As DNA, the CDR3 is TGTGCCAGCAGTTCCGAGATGCTAGCTGAAGCTTTCTTT. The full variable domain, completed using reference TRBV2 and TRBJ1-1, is EPEVTQTPSHQVTQMGQEVILRCVPISNHLYFYWYRQILGQKVEFLVSFYNNEISEKSEIFDDQFSVERPDGSNFTLKIRSTKLEDSAMYFCASSSEMLAEAFFGQGTRLTVV.

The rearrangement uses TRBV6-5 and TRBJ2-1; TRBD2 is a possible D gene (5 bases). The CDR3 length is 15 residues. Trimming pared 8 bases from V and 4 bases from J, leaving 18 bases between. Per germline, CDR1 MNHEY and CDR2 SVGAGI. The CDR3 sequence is CASLINSPGYNEQFF. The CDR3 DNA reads TGTGCCAGCCTAATCAATTCACCGGGGTACAATGAGCAGTTCTTC.

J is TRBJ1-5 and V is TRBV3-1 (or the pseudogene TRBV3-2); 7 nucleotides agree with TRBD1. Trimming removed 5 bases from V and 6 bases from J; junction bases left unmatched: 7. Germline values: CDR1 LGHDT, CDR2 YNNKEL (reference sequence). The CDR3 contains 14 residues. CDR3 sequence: CASSLLTGAQPQHF. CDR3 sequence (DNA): TGTGCCAGCAGCTTACTTACAGGGGCTCAGCCCCAGCATTTT.

CDR3 amino acids: CASSSPRRLNEQFF. CDR3 in DNA: TGTGCCAGCAGCTCCCCACGGCGACTCAATGAGCAGTTCTTC. The V and J genes are TRBV11-1 and TRBJ2-1; D is undetermined. The CDR3 covers 14 residues. Germline lookup yields CDR1 SGHAT and CDR2 FQDESV (reference sequence). Trimming removed 4 bases at V and 6 bases at J, with 13 bases between.

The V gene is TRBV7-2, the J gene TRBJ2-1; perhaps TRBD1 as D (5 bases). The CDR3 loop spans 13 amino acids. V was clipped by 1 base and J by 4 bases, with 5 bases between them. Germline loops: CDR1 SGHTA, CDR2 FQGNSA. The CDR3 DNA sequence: TGTGCCAGCAGCTTAGGACAGTACAATGAGCAGTTCTTC. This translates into CASSLGQYNEQFF.

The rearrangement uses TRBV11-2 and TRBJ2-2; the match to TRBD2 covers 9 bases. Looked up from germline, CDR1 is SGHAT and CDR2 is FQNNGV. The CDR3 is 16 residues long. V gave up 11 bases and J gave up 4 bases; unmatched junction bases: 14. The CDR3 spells CASRRREGRGTGELFF. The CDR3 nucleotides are TGTGCCTCTAGGAGGCGGGAGGGTCGCGGCACCGGGGAGCTGTTTTTT.

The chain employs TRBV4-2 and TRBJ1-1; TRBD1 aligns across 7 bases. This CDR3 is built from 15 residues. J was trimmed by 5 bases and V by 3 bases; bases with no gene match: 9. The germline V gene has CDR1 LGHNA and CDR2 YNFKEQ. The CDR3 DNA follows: TGTGCCAGCAGCCAGGAGACAGGGTTGCGTACTGAAGCTTTCTTT. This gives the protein CASSQETGLRTEAFF.

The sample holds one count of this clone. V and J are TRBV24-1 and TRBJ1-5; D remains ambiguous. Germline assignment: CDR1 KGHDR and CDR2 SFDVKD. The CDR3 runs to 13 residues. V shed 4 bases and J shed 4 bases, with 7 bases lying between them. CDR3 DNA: TGTGCCACCAGTGACTCCACTAATCAGCCCCAGCATTTT. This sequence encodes CATSDSTNQPQHF.

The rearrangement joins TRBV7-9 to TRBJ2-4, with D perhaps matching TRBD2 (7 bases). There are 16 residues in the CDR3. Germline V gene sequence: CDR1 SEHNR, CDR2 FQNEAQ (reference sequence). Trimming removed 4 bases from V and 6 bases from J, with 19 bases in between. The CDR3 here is CASSSLGGEDRNIQYF. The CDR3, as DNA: TGTGCCAGCAGCTCCCTAGGGGGGGAGGACAGAAACATTCAGTACTTC.

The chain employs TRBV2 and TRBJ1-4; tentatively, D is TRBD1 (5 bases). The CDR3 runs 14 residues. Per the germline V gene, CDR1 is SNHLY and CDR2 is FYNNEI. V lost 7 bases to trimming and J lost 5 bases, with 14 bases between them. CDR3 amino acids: CASTEGKTNEKLFF. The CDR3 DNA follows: TGTGCCAGCACGGAGGGGAAAACCAATGAAAAACTGTTTTTT.

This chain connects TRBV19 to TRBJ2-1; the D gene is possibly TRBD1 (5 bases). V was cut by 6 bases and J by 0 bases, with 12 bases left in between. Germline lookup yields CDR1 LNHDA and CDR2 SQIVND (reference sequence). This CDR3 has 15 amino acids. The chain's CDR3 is CASRVSDSSYNEQFF. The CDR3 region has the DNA TGTGCCAGTAGGGTCAGCGACAGCTCCTACAATGAGCAGTTCTTC.

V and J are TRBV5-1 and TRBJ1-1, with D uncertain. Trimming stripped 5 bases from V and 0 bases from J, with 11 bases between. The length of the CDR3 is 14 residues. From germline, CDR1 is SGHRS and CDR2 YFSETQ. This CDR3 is CASRPGAMNTEAFF. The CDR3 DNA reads TGCGCCAGCAGGCCCGGAGCCATGAACACTGAAGCTTTCTTT.

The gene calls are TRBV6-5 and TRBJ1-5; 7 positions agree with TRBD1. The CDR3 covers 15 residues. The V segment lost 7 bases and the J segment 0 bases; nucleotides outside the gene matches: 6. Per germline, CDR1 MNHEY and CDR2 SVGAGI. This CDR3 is CASTRGGYSNQPQHF. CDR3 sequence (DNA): TGTGCCAGCACCCGAGGGGGCTATAGCAATCAGCCCCAGCATTTT.

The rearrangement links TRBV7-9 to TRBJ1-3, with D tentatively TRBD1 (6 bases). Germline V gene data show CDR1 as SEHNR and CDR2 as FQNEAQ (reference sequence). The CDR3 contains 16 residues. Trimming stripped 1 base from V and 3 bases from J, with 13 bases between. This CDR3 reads CASSLGSGADGNTIYF. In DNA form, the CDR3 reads TGTGCCAGCAGCTTAGGATCAGGGGCCGATGGAAACACCATATATTTT. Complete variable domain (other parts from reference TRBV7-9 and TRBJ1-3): DTGVSQNPRHKITKRGQNVTFRCDPISEHNRLYWYRQTLGQGPEFLTYFQNEAQLEKSRLLSDRFSAERPKGSFSTLEIQRTEQGDSAMYLCASSLGSGADGNTIYFGEGSWLTVV.

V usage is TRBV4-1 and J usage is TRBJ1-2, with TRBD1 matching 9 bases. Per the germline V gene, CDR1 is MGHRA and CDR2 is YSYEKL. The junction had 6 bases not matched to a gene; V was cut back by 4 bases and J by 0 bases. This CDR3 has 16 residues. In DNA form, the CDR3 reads TGCGCCAGCAGCCCCAGGACAGGGGATACTAACTATGGCTACACCTTC. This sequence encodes CASSPRTGDTNYGYTF.

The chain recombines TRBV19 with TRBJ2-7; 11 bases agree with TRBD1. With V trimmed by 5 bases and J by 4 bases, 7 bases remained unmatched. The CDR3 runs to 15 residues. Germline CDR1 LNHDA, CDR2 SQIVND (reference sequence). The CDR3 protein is CASSSPGQGVYEQYF. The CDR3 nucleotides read TGTGCCAGTAGTTCTCCGGGACAGGGGGTGTACGAGCAGTACTTC.

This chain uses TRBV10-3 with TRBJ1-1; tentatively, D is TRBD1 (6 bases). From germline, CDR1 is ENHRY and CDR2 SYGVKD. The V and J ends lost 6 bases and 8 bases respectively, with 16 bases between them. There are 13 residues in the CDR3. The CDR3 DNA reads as TGTGCCATCAGGCGAGATCAACAGGGAGAAGCTTTCTTT. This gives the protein CAIRRDQQGEAFF.

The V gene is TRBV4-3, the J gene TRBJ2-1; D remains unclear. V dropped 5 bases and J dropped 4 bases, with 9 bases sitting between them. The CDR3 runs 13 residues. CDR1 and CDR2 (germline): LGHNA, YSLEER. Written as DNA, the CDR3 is TGCGCCAGCAGCTATGACAAATACAATGAGCAGTTCTTC. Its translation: CASSYDKYNEQFF.

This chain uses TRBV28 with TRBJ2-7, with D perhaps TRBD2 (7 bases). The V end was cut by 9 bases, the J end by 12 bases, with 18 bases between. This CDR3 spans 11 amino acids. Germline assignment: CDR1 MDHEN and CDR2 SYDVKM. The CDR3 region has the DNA TGTGCCAGTGGGGGGGCCTTCCGTGGGTACTTC. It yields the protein CASGGAFRGYF.

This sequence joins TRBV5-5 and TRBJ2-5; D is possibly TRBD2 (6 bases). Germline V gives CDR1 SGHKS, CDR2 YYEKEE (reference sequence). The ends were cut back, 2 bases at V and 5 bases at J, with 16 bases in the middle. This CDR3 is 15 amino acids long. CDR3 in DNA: TGTGCCAGCAGCTTTTCGACTAGGAGTCTCGAGACCCAGTACTTC. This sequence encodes CASSFSTRSLETQYF.